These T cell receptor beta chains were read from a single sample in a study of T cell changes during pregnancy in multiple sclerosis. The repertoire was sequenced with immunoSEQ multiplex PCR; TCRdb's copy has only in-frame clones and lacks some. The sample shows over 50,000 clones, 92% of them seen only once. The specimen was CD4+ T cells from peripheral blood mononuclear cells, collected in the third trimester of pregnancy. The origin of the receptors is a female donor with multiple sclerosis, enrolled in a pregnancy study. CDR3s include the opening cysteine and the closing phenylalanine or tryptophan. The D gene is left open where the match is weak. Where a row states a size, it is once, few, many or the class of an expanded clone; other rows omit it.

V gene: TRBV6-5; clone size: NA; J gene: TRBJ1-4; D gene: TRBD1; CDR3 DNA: TGTGCCAGCAGTTCCATAACAGGGGTAACTAATGAAAAACTGTTTTTT; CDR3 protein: CASSSITGVTNEKLFF
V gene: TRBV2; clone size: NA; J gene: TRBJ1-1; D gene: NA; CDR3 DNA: TGTGCCAGCAGTGTTGAGGGTACGAGGACTGAAGCTTTCTTT; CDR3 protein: CASSVEGTRTEAFF
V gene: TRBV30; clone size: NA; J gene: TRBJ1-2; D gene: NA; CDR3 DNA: TGTGCCTGGGCCTTGGGGGGGTCGCTTGGCTACACCTTC; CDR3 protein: CAWALGGSLGYTF
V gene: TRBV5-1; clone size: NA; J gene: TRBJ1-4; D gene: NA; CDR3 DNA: TGCGCCAGCAGCTTGGACGGGGAAAAACTGTTTTTT; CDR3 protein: CASSLDGEKLFF
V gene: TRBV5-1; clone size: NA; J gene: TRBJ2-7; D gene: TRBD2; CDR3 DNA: TGCGCCAGCAGCTTTAATAGCGGGAGGGCCTCCGAGCAGTACTTC; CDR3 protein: CASSFNSGRASEQYF
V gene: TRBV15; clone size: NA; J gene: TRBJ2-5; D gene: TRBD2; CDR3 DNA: TGTGCCACCAGCAGAGATGGACTAGCGGGCGACCAAGAGACCCAGTACTTC; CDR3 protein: CATSRDGLAGDQETQYF
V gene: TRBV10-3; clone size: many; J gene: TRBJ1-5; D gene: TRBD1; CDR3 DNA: TGTGCCATCAGTTCCTCGGCAGGACAGGGGATGAATCAGCCCCAGCATTTT; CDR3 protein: CAISSSAGQGMNQPQHF
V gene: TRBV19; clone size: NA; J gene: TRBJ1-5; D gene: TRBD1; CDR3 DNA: TGTGCCAGTAGACGAGGACAGGGGATTAGCAATCAGCCCCAGCATTTT; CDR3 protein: CASRRGQGISNQPQHF
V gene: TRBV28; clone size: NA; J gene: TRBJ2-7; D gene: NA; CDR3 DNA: TGTGCCAGTACCTCCCCCACAGGGAGCTCCTACGAGCAGTACTTC; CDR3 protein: CASTSPTGSSYEQYF
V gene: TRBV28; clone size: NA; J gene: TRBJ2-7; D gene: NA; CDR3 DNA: TGTGCCAGCAGTCAATCTGTGAGGGAGCAGTACTTC; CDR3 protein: CASSQSVREQYF
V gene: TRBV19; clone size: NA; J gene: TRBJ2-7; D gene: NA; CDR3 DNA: TGTGCCAGTAGTATAGATCTCGGCGGGATCAACGAGCAGTACTTC; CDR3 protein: CASSIDLGGINEQYF
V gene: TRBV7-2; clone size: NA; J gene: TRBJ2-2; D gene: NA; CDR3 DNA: TGTGCCAGCAGCTTAGATCTCCGGGACACCGGGGAGCTGTTTTTT; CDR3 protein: CASSLDLRDTGELFF
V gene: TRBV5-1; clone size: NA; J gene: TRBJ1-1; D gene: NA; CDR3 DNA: TGCGCCAGCAGCGCCCGGACAGCCATGAACACTGAAGCTTTCTTT; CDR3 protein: CASSARTAMNTEAFF
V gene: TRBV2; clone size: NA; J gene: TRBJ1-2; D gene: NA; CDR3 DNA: TGTGCCAGCAGTGAAAGAGAGAACTATGGCTACACCTTC; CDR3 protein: CASSERENYGYTF
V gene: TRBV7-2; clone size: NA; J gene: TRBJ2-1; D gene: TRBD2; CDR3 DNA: TGTGCCAGCAGACGGACTAGTGGCTCCTACAATGAGCAGTTCTTC; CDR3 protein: CASRRTSGSYNEQFF
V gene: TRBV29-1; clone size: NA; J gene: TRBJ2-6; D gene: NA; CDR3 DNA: TGCAGCGTTCAGGGCTCTGGGGCCAACGTCCTGACTTTC; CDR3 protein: CSVQGSGANVLTF
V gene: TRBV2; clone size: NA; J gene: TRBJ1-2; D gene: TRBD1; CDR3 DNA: TGTGCCAGCAGTCATCCGGGACAGGGCCCGGGCTACACCTTC; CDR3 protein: CASSHPGQGPGYTF
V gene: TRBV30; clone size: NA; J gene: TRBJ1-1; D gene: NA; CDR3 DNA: TGTGCCTGGAGACCAGGATCCTACACTGAAGCTTTCTTT; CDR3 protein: CAWRPGSYTEAFF
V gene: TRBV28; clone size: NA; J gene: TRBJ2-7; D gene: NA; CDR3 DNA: TGTGCCAGCAGTTTCAGGACCTACGAGCAGTACTTC; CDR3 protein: CASSFRTYEQYF
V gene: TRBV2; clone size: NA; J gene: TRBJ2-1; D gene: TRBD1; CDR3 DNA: TGTGCCAGCAGGGCCGGGACAGGGGCTTACAATGAGCAGTTCTTC; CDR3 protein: CASRAGTGAYNEQFF
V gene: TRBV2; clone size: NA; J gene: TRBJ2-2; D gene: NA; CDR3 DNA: TGTGCCAGCAGTGAACAGGGGAACACCGGGGAGCTGTTTTTT; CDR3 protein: CASSEQGNTGELFF
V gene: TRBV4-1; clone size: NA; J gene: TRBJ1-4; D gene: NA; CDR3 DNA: TGCGCCAGCAGCCAATCGGACGGAGGATGGGAAAAACTGTTTTTT; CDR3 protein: CASSQSDGGWEKLFF
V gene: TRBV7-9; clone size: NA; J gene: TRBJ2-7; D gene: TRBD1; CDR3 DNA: TGTGCCAGCAGCCGAGGGACAGGGGACACTTCCTACGAGCAGTACTTC; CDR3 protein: CASSRGTGDTSYEQYF
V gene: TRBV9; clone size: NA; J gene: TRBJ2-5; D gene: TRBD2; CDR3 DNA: TGTGCCAGCAGCCTCGGACTAGCTTCGGGTGAGACCCAGTACTTC; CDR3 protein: CASSLGLASGETQYF
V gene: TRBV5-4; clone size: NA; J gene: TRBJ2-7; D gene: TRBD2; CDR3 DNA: TGTGCCAGCAGCTTCGAAGGCGGGAGGGCCCCCAAGAGCGAGCAGTACTTC; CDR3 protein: CASSFEGGRAPKSEQYF
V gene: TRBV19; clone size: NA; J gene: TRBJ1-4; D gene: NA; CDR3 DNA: TGTGCCAGTAGTGATACGGGGGAGTATGGAAAACTGTTTTTT; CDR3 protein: CASSDTGEYGKLFF
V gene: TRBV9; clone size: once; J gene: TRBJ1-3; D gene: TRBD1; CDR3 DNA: TGTGCCAGCAGCGCGGAGGGACAGGGGGGGAACAGGCCTGGAAACACCATATATTTT; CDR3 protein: CASSAEGQGGNRPGNTIYF
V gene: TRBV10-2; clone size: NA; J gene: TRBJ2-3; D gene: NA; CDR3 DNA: TGCGCCAGCAGTGAGTCGAGGGCGCAGTATTTT; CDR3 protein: CASSESRAQYF
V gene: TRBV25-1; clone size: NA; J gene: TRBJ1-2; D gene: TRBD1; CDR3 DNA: TGTGCCAGCAGTATTCGGGACAGGGGGCATCTAGGCTACACCTTC; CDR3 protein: CASSIRDRGHLGYTF
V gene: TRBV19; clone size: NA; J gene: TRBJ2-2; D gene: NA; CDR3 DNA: TGTGCCAGCCGGGATCGGACTCGCCGGGGGTATGGGGAGCTGTTTTTT; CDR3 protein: CASRDRTRRGYGELFF
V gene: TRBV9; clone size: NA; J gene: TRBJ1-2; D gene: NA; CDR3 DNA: TGTGCCAGCAGCGTTGGCCAGGGCTATGGCTACACCTTC; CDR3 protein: CASSVGQGYGYTF
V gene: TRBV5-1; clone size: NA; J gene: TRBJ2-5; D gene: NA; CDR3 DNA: TGCGCCAGCAGCTTGGCACGGGTCCAAGAGACCCAGTACTTC; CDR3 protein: CASSLARVQETQYF
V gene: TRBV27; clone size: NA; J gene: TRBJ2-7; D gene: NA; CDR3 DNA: TGTGCCAGCAGTTTTAGCGTCTCCTACGAGCAGTACTTC; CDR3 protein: CASSFSVSYEQYF
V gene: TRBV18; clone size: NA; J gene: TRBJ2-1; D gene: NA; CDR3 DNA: TGTGCCAGCTCACCACCTACAGGGAGGGGATACAATGAGCAGTTCTTC; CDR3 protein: CASSPPTGRGYNEQFF
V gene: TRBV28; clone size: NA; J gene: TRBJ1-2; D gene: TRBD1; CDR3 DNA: TGTGCCAGCAGTTTAACAGGGGGGGAAAATGGCTACACCTTC; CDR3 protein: CASSLTGGENGYTF
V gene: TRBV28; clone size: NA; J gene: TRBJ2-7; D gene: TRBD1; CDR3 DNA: TGTGCCAGCAGTTCTTGGGACAGGGCCCTCGAGCAGTACTTC; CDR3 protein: CASSSWDRALEQYF